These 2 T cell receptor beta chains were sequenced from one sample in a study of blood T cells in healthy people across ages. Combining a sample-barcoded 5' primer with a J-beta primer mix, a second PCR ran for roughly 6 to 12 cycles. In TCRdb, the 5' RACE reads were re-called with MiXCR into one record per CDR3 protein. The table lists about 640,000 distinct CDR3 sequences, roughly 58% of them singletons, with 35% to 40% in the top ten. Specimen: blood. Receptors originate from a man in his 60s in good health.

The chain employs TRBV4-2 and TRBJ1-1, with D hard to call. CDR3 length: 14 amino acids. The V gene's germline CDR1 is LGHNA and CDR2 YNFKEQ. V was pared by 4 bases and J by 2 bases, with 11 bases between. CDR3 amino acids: CASSRERRNTEAFF. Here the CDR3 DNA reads TGTGCCAGCAGCCGAGAAAGAAGAAACACTGAAGCTTTCTTT.

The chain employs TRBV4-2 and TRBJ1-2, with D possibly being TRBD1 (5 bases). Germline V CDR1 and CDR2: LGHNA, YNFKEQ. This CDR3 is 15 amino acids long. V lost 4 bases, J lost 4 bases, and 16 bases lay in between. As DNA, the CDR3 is TGTGCCAGCAGCCCTTTACAGGCGCCGGCCTATGGCTACACCTTC. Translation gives CASSPLQAPAYGYTF.